Below are 28 T cell receptor beta chains sequenced from a single sample in a study of blood T cells in healthy people across ages. Using a J-beta primer mix together with a sample-barcoded 5' primer, a second PCR was run for roughly 6 to 12 cycles. From the 5' RACE reads, TCRdb called clonotypes with MiXCR, one entry per CDR3 protein. The data hold 650,000 to 700,000 distinct CDR3 sequences, with roughly 30% observed a single time. Sequencing was done on a sample of blood. These receptor sequences come from a woman of 80 years or more in good health.

At least ten counts were recorded for this clonotype. The chain links TRBV6-5 to TRBJ2-5; the D call may be TRBD1 or TRBD2 (5 bases each). CDR1 and CDR2 from the germline V gene are MNHEY and SVGAGI. The CDR3 is 15 residues long. V lost 5 bases and J 5 bases, leaving 18 bases between the germline ends. In DNA, the CDR3 is TGTGCCAGCAGTCAATTCTGGGACCGGAGCGAGACCCAGTACTTC. It codes for CASSQFWDRSETQYF.

This chain uses TRBV28 with TRBJ1-2; no firm D call. Germline-derived CDR1 and CDR2 are MDHEN and SYDVKM. The CDR3 contains 14 residues. The V and J ends lost 2 bases and 4 bases respectively, with 11 bases between them. The CDR3 is CASSLDGDGYGYTF. For the CDR3, the DNA is TGTGCCAGCAGTTTAGATGGTGACGGCTATGGCTACACCTTC.

This clonotype was counted a few times. Written as DNA, the CDR3 is TGCAGTGCTAGAGTCGGGGGGAGAGGGTACACTGAAGCTTTCTTT. Amino acid sequence: CSARVGGRGYTEAFF. V is TRBV20-1 and J is TRBJ1-1; D possibly corresponds to TRBD1 (5 bases). Germline CDR1 DFQATT, CDR2 SNEGSKA (reference sequence). V shed 1 base and J shed 3 bases, with 15 bases lying between them. This CDR3 has 15 amino acids.

For this clonotype: A much bigger clone sits one base away, suggesting this may be a read error. The J gene is TRBJ2-4, the V gene TRBV18; 9 bases are a match to TRBD1. CDR1 is KGHSH, CDR2 LQKENI, per germline. The CDR3 has 14 residues. The ends lost 3 bases at V and 13 bases at J; junction bases unmatched: 10. CDR3 residues: CASSPGTGPYVQYF. The CDR3 DNA sequence: TGTGCCAGCTCACCCGGGACAGGGCCCTACGTGCAGTACTTC. Variable domain in full (rest from reference TRBV18 and TRBJ2-4): NAGVMQNPRHLVRRRGQEARLRCSPMKGHSHVYWYRQLPEEGLKFMVYLQKENIIDESGMPKERFSAEFPKEGPSILRIQQVVRGDSAAYFCASSPGTGPYVQYFGAGTRLSVL.

J is TRBJ2-5 and V is TRBV4-2; 10 bases agree with TRBD1. The junction had 3 bases not matched to a gene; V was cut back by 2 bases and J by 0 bases. Germline V gene data show CDR1 as LGHNA and CDR2 as YNFKEQ. This CDR3 contains 16 residues. The CDR3 nucleotides are TGTGCCAGCAGCCAATGGGGACAGGGGTACCAAGAGACCCAGTACTTC. Encoded protein: CASSQWGQGYQETQYF.

This clonotype was detected many times. CDR3 residues: CASSFGTGAPIVYNEQFF. The CDR3 DNA sequence: TGTGCCAGCAGCTTCGGGACAGGGGCCCCAATCGTTTACAATGAGCAGTTCTTC. The chain combines TRBV5-5 with TRBJ2-1; 10 nucleotides align to TRBD1. Germline V lookup: CDR1 SGHKS, CDR2 YYEKEE (reference sequence). V shed 2 bases, J shed 4 bases, and the junction held 12 bases outside the gene matches. This CDR3 has 18 residues.

This clonotype was observed at least ten times. This chain uses TRBV6-2 or TRBV6-3 with TRBJ2-7; no firm D call. The CDR3 covers 13 residues. The V gene's germline CDR1 is MNHEY and CDR2 SVGEGT. Trimming took off 5 bases at V and 2 bases at J, with 10 bases between the two ends. The chain's CDR3 is CASSRPLAYEQYF. As DNA, the CDR3 is TGTGCCAGCAGTCGCCCCCTGGCCTACGAGCAGTACTTC.

A remark on this clonotype: This clone may be a read error of a much larger clone one base away. The V and J genes are TRBV18 and TRBJ1-5; D remains ambiguous. The germline V gene encodes CDR1 KGHSH and CDR2 LQKENI. This CDR3 spans 15 amino acids. The germline V and J ends were trimmed by 5 bases and 6 bases, with 17 bases remaining between them. CDR3: CASSSSSRTGQPQHF. CDR3 DNA sequence: TGTGCCAGCTCAAGTTCCAGCCGTACGGGTCAGCCCCAGCATTTT.

Worth noting for this clonotype: A read error is possible here, since a much larger clone lies one base away. The V call is TRBV4-2, the J call TRBJ2-5; the D gene is possibly TRBD2 (5 bases). This CDR3 spans 16 amino acids. Germline V gene lookup returns CDR1 LGHNA and CDR2 YNFKEQ. The CDR3: CDSSQDFGKGMKTQYF. The CDR3 coding sequence is TGTGACAGCAGCCAAGATTTCGGGAAGGGAATGAAGACCCAGTACTTC.

This clonotype has at least ten counts. This chain links TRBV6-5 with TRBJ2-5, with no clear D. The CDR3 covers 11 residues. CDR1 is MNHEY, CDR2 SVGAGI, per germline. V was trimmed by 8 bases and J by 2 bases, leaving 6 bases between them. CDR3 loop: CASLAQETQYF. The CDR3, as DNA: TGTGCCAGCCTGGCTCAAGAGACCCAGTACTTC.

This clonotype was seen repeatedly, ten times or more. The J gene is TRBJ2-7, the V gene TRBV5-1; D may be TRBD2 (6 bases). The CDR3 sequence is 15 residues long. The germline V gene encodes CDR1 SGHRS and CDR2 YFSETQ. V lost 5 bases, J lost 2 bases, and 17 bases lay in between. CDR3 in DNA: TGCGCCAGCAGGGACTATCGGACACCACCCTACGAGCAGTACTTC. It encodes CASRDYRTPPYEQYF.

This clonotype was seen more than once but under ten times. The DNA for the CDR3 is TGCAGTGCTAGGGGACTAGCGGGGGTTTACACCGGGGAGCTGTTTTTT. Its translation: CSARGLAGVYTGELFF. This chain links TRBV20-1 with TRBJ2-2; 14 bases line up with TRBD2. The CDR3 is made up of 16 amino acids. Trimming at V came to 3 bases and at J to 3 bases, leaving 3 bases not matched to a gene. Germline V gives CDR1 DFQATT, CDR2 SNEGSKA (reference sequence).

The chain's CDR3 is CASSEIAGTPVGTQYF. In nucleotides, the CDR3 is TGTGCCAGCAGTGAAATAGCGGGAACCCCGGTGGGTACGCAGTATTTT. The chain uses TRBV28 and TRBJ2-3; 8 bases map to TRBD2. There are 16 residues in the CDR3. CDR1 is MDHEN, CDR2 SYDVKM, per germline. V lost 5 bases, J lost 8 bases, and 15 bases stayed unmatched.

A note on this clonotype: This clone may be a read error of a much larger clone one base away. The genes are TRBV28 and TRBJ2-1; 8 bases match TRBD1. The CDR3 is 11 residues long. The germline V gene encodes CDR1 MDHEN and CDR2 SYDVKM. The J segment lost 10 bases and the V segment lost 8 bases, leaving 4 bases of the junction unmatched. The CDR3 reads CASDRGGEQFF. CDR3 coding DNA: TGTGCCAGCGACAGGGGCGGCGAGCAGTTCTTC.

The chain couples TRBV2 to TRBJ2-5; 11 bases fit TRBD2. V trimming: 0 bases; J trimming: 5 bases; junction bases outside the gene matches: 11. Germline V gene lookup returns CDR1 SNHLY and CDR2 FYNNEI. The CDR3 sequence is 18 residues long. CDR3 DNA: TGTGCCAGCAGTGAAGCGACCACTAGCGGGGGAAGACGGGAGACCCAGTACTTC. Residues: CASSEATTSGGRRETQYF. Based on the CDR3 plus reference TRBV2 and TRBJ2-5, the full variable domain is EPEVTQTPSHQVTQMGQEVILRCVPISNHLYFYWYRQILGQKVEFLVSFYNNEISEKSEIFDDQFSVERPDGSNFTLKIRSTKLEDSAMYFCASSEATTSGGRRETQYFGPGTRLLVL.

This clonotype has at least ten counts. The chain carries TRBV4-1 and TRBJ1-1; D gene ambiguous. The CDR3 contains 12 residues. Trimming removed 3 bases at V and 1 base at J, with 3 bases between. From germline, CDR1 is MGHRA and CDR2 YSYEKL. CDR3 sequence (DNA): TGCGCCAGCAGCCACTGGAACACTGAAGCTTTCTTT. Translation: CASSHWNTEAFF.

This clonotype was picked up many times. J is TRBJ2-5 and V is TRBV20-1, with 7 bases lining up with TRBD2. J gave up 7 bases and V 3 bases, and 14 bases lay outside the gene matches. The V gene's germline CDR1 is DFQATT and CDR2 SNEGSKA (reference sequence). The CDR3 covers 15 residues. Written as DNA, the CDR3 is TGCAGTGCTAGGTCCGGGAGCGGGGAAGGTGGGACCCAGTACTTC. It is translated as CSARSGSGEGGTQYF.

This clonotype was counted only a few times. J is TRBJ1-5 and V is TRBV6-1, with D unclear. The length of the CDR3 is 16 residues. Trimming left V 0 bases short and J 4 bases short, with 13 bases between. Per the germline V gene, CDR1 is MNHNS and CDR2 is SASEGT. The CDR3 region is CASSEANPGKNQPQHF. The CDR3 DNA reads as TGTGCCAGCAGTGAAGCGAACCCAGGAAAAAATCAGCCCCAGCATTTT.

There are a few counts of this clonotype. Compared with germline, one end of the junction differs, possibly owing to a read error. The chain carries TRBV20-1 and TRBJ2-3; D is perhaps TRBD1 or TRBD2 (5 bases each). Germline CDR1 and CDR2: DFQATT and SNEGSKA (reference sequence). The CDR3 loop spans 11 amino acids. The CDR3 DNA reads TGCAGTGCTCTCCTCCGGGACGTAAGGGATTTT. It encodes CSALLRDVRDF.

This clonotype was found many times. The junction does not match germline at one end; this may be a read error. J is TRBJ1-1 and V is TRBV6-2 or TRBV6-3; D gene unclear. The CDR3 is made up of 13 amino acids. From germline, CDR1 is MNHEY and CDR2 SVGEGT. The CDR3 region is CASSRGGNTEAFF. The CDR3 nucleotides are TGCGCCAGCAGCCGCGGAGGTAACACTGAAGCTTTCTTT.

This clonotype was counted at least ten times. This chain links TRBV12-3 or TRBV12-4 with TRBJ1-1; D is unresolved. Trimming shortened V by 3 bases and J by 1 base, and 9 bases separated the two germline ends. CDR3 length: 14 residues. The chain's CDR3 is CASSFERKNTEAFF. The CDR3, as DNA: TGTGCCAGCAGTTTTGAAAGGAAGAACACTGAAGCTTTCTTT.

The chain links TRBV7-2 to TRBJ2-1, with D perhaps matching TRBD2 (5 bases). Trimming took 5 bases from V and 10 from J, leaving 15 bases between them. This CDR3 region has 13 residues. Germline CDR1 and CDR2: SGHTA and FQGNSA. In DNA form, the CDR3 reads TGTGCCAGCAGCCGAAGGGAGTCCTACGAGCAGTTCTTC. This gives the protein CASSRRESYEQFF.

The chain uses TRBV10-3 and TRBJ1-1; perhaps TRBD1 as D (5 bases). Germline V gene lookup returns CDR1 ENHRY and CDR2 SYGVKD. The CDR3 runs to 14 residues. V shed 10 bases and J shed 8 bases, with 23 bases lying between them. As DNA, the CDR3 is TGTGCCACCCAAATCGGGGGGGATCTTAGGGAAGCTTTCTTT. This encodes CATQIGGDLREAFF.

This clonotype was observed many times. The chain combines TRBV15 with TRBJ2-6; 9 bases are shared with TRBD1. The CDR3 is 18 amino acids. CDR1 LNHNV and CDR2 YYDKDF come from the germline V gene (reference sequence). V shed 3 bases and J 2 bases; nucleotides not matched to a gene: 8. CDR3 amino acids: CATSRGGGDRAGANVLTF. In DNA, the CDR3 is TGTGCCACCAGCAGGGGCGGCGGGGACAGGGCTGGGGCCAACGTCCTGACTTTC.

This clonotype was counted ten times or more. The V call is TRBV9, the J call TRBJ2-1, with TRBD1 matching 8 bases. The CDR3 consists of 15 residues. V lost 4 bases, J lost 7 bases, and 10 bases stayed unmatched. The V gene's germline CDR1 is SGDLS and CDR2 YYNGEE. CDR3 sequence reads: CASSTRQGNLNEQFF. CDR3 in DNA: TGTGCCAGCAGCACCCGACAGGGGAATTTGAATGAGCAGTTCTTC.

The gene calls are TRBV6-5 and TRBJ1-1; TRBD1 matches at 12 bases. The V and J ends lost 4 bases and 3 bases, in that order; junction bases with no gene match: 9. Germline V gene lookup returns CDR1 MNHEY and CDR2 SVGAGI. The length of the CDR3 is 17 residues. In nucleotides, the CDR3 is TGTGCCAGCAGTTGGGGACAGGGGGCATTAGGGGACACTGAAGCTTTCTTT. As protein: CASSWGQGALGDTEAFF.

This clonotype was found many times. The chain joins TRBV5-1 to TRBJ1-1; weak D call: TRBD1 (6 bases). The V gene's germline CDR1 is SGHRS and CDR2 YFSETQ. The CDR3 runs 15 residues. Between the trimmed V and J ends, which lost 2 bases and 1 base, there was a span of 12 bases. CDR3 residues: CASSLQGSANTEAFF. The CDR3 region has the DNA TGCGCCAGCAGCTTACAGGGAAGTGCGAACACTGAAGCTTTCTTT.

This clonotype was counted many times. V gene TRBV7-9 combines with J gene TRBJ1-1, with no clear D. CDR1 is SEHNR, CDR2 FQNEAQ, per germline (reference sequence). V was trimmed by 5 bases and J by 3 bases, leaving 13 bases between them. The CDR3 covers 14 residues. The CDR3 protein is CASSPNNRDTEAFF. The CDR3, as DNA: TGTGCCAGCAGCCCTAATAACAGAGACACTGAAGCTTTCTTT. Using reference TRBV7-9 and TRBJ1-1 for the parts outside the CDR3, the full variable domain is DTGVSQNPRHKITKRGQNVTFRCDPISEHNRLYWYRQTLGQGPEFLTYFQNEAQLEKSRLLSDRFSAERPKGSFSTLEIQRTEQGDSAMYLCASSPNNRDTEAFFGQGTRLTVV.